This TCR beta chain is from a study of T cells in localized non-small cell lung cancer (TCRdb year 2020). Describing the broader study: Comparing tumors with uninvolved tumor-adjacent lungs, the study looked at the T cell repertoires of hundreds of patients with early-stage NSCLC. The cohort comprised 236 treatment-naïve NSCLC patients with resected, localized lung tumors. NSCLC patients had a mean age of roughly 69 years, and 129 were male and 107 female. Points the paper makes about the study in general: Longer overall survival was associated with higher blood T cell density, whereas shorter survival was associated with higher adjacent-lung clonality. Because multi-region tumor sequencing was not performed, intratumor heterogeneity could not be ruled out. Because the study design was exploratory, TCR variables were selected using unadjusted p-values without false-discovery rate correction. Uninvolved tumor-adjacent lung showed the highest T cell clonality, higher than tumor, which suggests more focused antigenic responses in the uninvolved tumor-adjacent lung. A median of approximately 53 of the top 100 tumor clones turned up in the paired uninvolved adjacent lung, and 25 to 35 of those clones also ranked among the top 100 of that same adjacent lung.

At diagnosis, tumor, uninvolved tumor-adjacent lung and peripheral blood were collected and then preserved as a mix of FFPE and fresh-frozen material. For TCR repertoire profiling, blood samples were analyzed as peripheral blood mononuclear cells. Note on this clone: It has no known antigen specificity. Base qualities are not provided; no much larger clone lies one nucleotide away.

The CDR3 goes from the cysteine to the phenylalanine over 14 residues. Only CDR3 DNA remains: 42 bases, in frame from the first base. CDR1 and CDR2, per the germline V gene, are MNHEY and SVGAGI. Trimming takes 7 bases off V and 6 bases off J; junction bases not matched to a gene: 9. The immunoSEQ Assay was used to sequence TCR beta CDR3 regions from DNA. The paper's data handling went like this. T cell density was computed as TCR beta template counts normalized to usable DNA estimated by amplifying housekeeping genes. Using the preseqR package, richness was estimated by extrapolating to 120,000 templates for tissue samples and 400,000 templates for PBMC samples. Clonality was defined by subtracting Pielou's evenness from one. Differential abundance testing on productive amino-acid clonotypes, with a minimum total count of 5 and an alpha of 0.1, was used to identify tissue-enriched TCRs. Repertoire overlap between compartments was quantified with the Jaccard Index and Morisita Overlap Index. GLIPH clustered TCR beta CDR3s with public tetramer-defined viral CDR3s; viral motifs required at least three viral sequences plus V-gene enrichment. This is the immuneACCESS table as TCRdb keeps it, with only in-frame sequences that have V and J called. A part of the clones is gone; compared with another copy, unresolved V genes explain less than half, and the rest is unexplained. That table is the source of V, J and clone size, and D and trimming were worked out from the DNA. For this sample there are about 79,000 clones; 88% appear just once. The ten largest clones add up to under 25% of the sample.

This clonotype was sampled from a woman aged 35-75 years with stage I squamous cell lung carcinoma. The source material was peripheral blood, sampled before any cancer treatment. The rearranged segments are TRBV6-5 and TRBJ2-1, with 7 bases matching TRBD1. The DNA reads as follows: TGTGCCAGCACCCCGAGACAGGGTGGCAATGAGCAGTTCTTC. Its amino acids are CASTPRQGGNEQFF.